The T cell receptor beta chain under discussion was sequenced for a study of T cells in Graves' hyperthyroidism and ophthalmopathy. The sample holds many counts of this clonotype. Germline V gene lookup returns CDR1 MDHEN and CDR2 SYDVKM. The CDR3 is 15 residues long. Trimming took off 3 bases at V and 0 bases at J, with 9 bases between the two ends. Authors of the study amplified TCR beta CDR3 regions from RNA transcripts. HTBI primers were the set used in a first-round RT-PCR of the TCR CDR3. TCRdb re-called the multiplex PCR reads through MiXCR, storing one row per CDR3 protein. The data contain 130,000 or so distinct CDR3 sequences, more than 20% of them singletons.

The receptor was derived from a woman between 50 and 59 years old with Graves' hyperthyroidism that later progressed to Graves' ophthalmopathy. The sample taken for sequencing was blood. The chain combines TRBV28 with TRBJ1-5; D is possibly TRBD1 (5 bases). CDR3 region: CASSLGGNSNQPQHF. The CDR3 DNA is TGTGCCAGCAGTTTGGGGGGGAATAGCAATCAGCCCCAGCATTTT.